The clone carrying this T cell receptor (beta chain) was detected a few times. Its cognate antigen is unknown. This entry belongs to a study of Graves' ophthalmopathy and Graves' hyperthyroidism. The overall study: No treatment had been given when peripheral blood was collected at initial diagnosis.

Moderately to severely active ophthalmopathy under 3 months, CAS at least 3, NOSPECS at least 4. In this cohort, patients with other autoimmune diseases, uncontrolled infections, pregnancy or lactation were excluded. TCR beta CDR3 regions were amplified from RNA transcripts. Second-round multiplex PCR came after first-round RT-PCR with HTBI primers. MiXCR, run by TCRdb on the multiplex PCR reads, gives a single entry per CDR3 protein. The sample lists 200,000 to 250,000 distinct CDR3 sequences; roughly 21% were seen once. Overall study results and limits: Between ophthalmopathy and stable hyperthyroidism, a 13-signature model drew a separation with just over 85% sensitivity and around 80% specificity.

The specimen was peripheral blood. The sequence derives from a woman aged 45-65 years with Graves' ophthalmopathy.

CDR3 amino acids: CASSLWDSSTDTQYF. CDR3 sequence (DNA): TGTGCCAGCAGTTTATGGGACTCTAGCACAGATACGCAGTATTTT. This chain links TRBV27 with TRBJ2-3, with D possibly TRBD2 on 6 matching bases. CDR3 length equals 15 residues. V gave up 1 base and J gave up 0 bases, with 8 bases separating them. Germline-derived CDR1 and CDR2 are MNHEY and SMNVEV (reference sequence).